This T cell receptor (beta chain) appears in the sequencing data of a study of blood T cell repertoires in COVID-19. Study in general: Acute and convalescent COVID-19 samples came from the United States, Italy and Spain. The cDNA or gDNA used as material had been derived from T cells, B-cell-depleted T cells, or PBMCs.

This clone has more than one count but fewer than ten. The authors' processing: The authors estimated nucleated cell counts from reference gene primer amplification. The table came from immunoSEQ multiplex PCR; TCRdb's copy has only in-frame clones and leaves some out. Clone size and the V and J calls come from that table; the DNA yielded D and trimming. The sample gives 60,000 or so clones, approximately 91% of which show up once; approximately 1.6% is in the top ten. Germline CDR1 is LNHDA and CDR2 is SQIVND (reference sequence). The V segment lost 3 bases and the J segment 4 bases; nucleotides outside the gene matches: 3. The CDR3 consists of 14 residues.

The sequenced sample consisted of peripheral blood. The TCR originated in a human donor in a cohort sampled during active COVID-19. The chain carries TRBV19 and TRBJ1-5; 7 positions agree with TRBD1. The chain's CDR3 is CASSMGQRNQPQHF. CDR3 nucleotides: TGTGCCAGTAGTATGGGACAGAGAAATCAGCCCCAGCATTTT.